A single sample is the source of the 27 T cell receptor beta chains below, sequenced in a study of T cell responses to AZD1222 COVID-19 vaccine. Assay: immunoSEQ multiplex PCR; the TCRdb copy retains only in-frame clones and omits some. The sample holds about 160,000 clones; 85% to 90% are singletons and the top ten take more than 5.5%. The specimen comprised peripheral blood, sampled on day 0 of AZD1222 vaccination. The receptors shown here come from an adult in good health.

This clone has a handful of counts. The chain combines TRBV6-6 with TRBJ1-5, with 7 bases lining up with TRBD1. The junction had 9 bases not matched to a gene; V was cut back by 7 bases and J by 3 bases. CDR3 length equals 15 residues. CDR1 is MNHNY and CDR2 is SVGAGI in the germline V gene (reference sequence). This CDR3 reads CASKTGQGDNQPQHF. The CDR3 DNA is TGTGCCAGCAAAACGGGGCAGGGGGACAATCAGCCCCAGCATTTT.

V usage is TRBV4-1 and J usage is TRBJ1-2, with 9 bases matching TRBD1. CDR1 is MGHRA, CDR2 YSYEKL, per germline. With 1 base clipped from V and 7 bases from J, the junction kept 7 bases outside the gene matches. This CDR3 has 15 amino acids. Here the CDR3 DNA reads TGCGCCAGCAGCCAAGTTTGGGACAGGGACTCTGGCTACACCTTC. Translation gives CASSQVWDRDSGYTF.

The chain combines TRBV6-5 with TRBJ1-1; D is possibly TRBD1 (5 bases). Trimming shortened V by 5 bases and J by 1 base, and 8 bases separated the two germline ends. The length of the CDR3 is 13 residues. The V gene's germline CDR1 is MNHEY and CDR2 SVGAGI. The DNA for the CDR3 is TGTGCCAGCAGTCCCAGGGAGAACACTGAAGCTTTCTTT. Amino acids: CASSPRENTEAFF.

The chain combines TRBV4-3 with TRBJ2-3, with TRBD2 matching over 9 bases. The CDR3 covers 16 residues. Germline CDR1 is LGHNA and CDR2 is YSLEER. The junction had 6 bases not matched to a gene; V was cut back by 0 bases and J by 5 bases. CDR3 nucleotides: TGCGCCAGCAGCCAAGATCAGCGGGGGGTGAGAGATACGCAGTATTTT. Protein: CASSQDQRGVRDTQYF.

The rearrangement links TRBV30 to TRBJ1-4, with unresolved D. V was pared by 1 base and J by 8 bases, with 11 bases between. This CDR3 contains 13 residues. Germline loops: CDR1 GTSNPN, CDR2 SVGIG (reference sequence). CDR3 amino acids: CAWSGAYGEKLFF. In DNA, the CDR3 is TGTGCCTGGAGTGGGGCCTACGGGGAAAAACTGTTTTTT.

CDR3 bases: TGTGCCAGCACCCCCCCCGGACAGCGACGGAACACCATATATTTT. As protein: CASTPPGQRRNTIYF. The chain couples TRBV28 to TRBJ1-3; TRBD1 might be the D (6 bases). This CDR3 has 15 amino acids. Germline values: CDR1 MDHEN, CDR2 SYDVKM. The V gene lost 7 bases and the J gene lost 7 bases, with 20 bases spanning the gap.

This clone showed up just a few times. This chain uses TRBV29-1 with TRBJ1-1; D remains ambiguous. The CDR3 runs to 12 residues. Germline V lookup: CDR1 SQVTM, CDR2 ANQGSEA. Trimming left V 2 bases short and J 6 bases short, with 10 bases between. CDR3 sequence: CSVEIRVPEAFF. The CDR3 bases are TGCAGCGTTGAAATTCGGGTCCCTGAAGCTTTCTTT.

The chain joins TRBV3-1 (or the pseudogene TRBV3-2) to TRBJ1-2, with TRBD1 matching over 8 bases. Trimming at V came to 6 bases and at J to 0 bases, leaving 3 bases not matched to a gene. The length of the CDR3 is 14 residues. CDR1 and CDR2 (germline): LGHDT, YNNKEL (reference sequence). CDR3 in DNA: TGTGCCAGCAGACTGGGACAGGCTAACTATGGCTACACCTTC. Translating it yields CASRLGQANYGYTF.

The chain combines TRBV11-2 with TRBJ2-1, with no clear D. The V and J ends lost 3 bases and 3 bases respectively, with 6 bases between them. In germline, CDR1 is SGHAT, CDR2 FQNNGV. This CDR3 spans 13 amino acids. The CDR3 region has the DNA TGTGCCAGCAGCTTCTCCCGCTACAATGAGCAGTTCTTC. The encoded protein is CASSFSRYNEQFF.

The chain combines TRBV28 with TRBJ2-1; 10 positions agree with TRBD2. The CDR3 spans 15 residues. After removal of 6 bases from V and 2 bases from J, the junction contained 4 bases not matched to a gene. CDR1 and CDR2 from the germline V gene are MDHEN and SYDVKM. In DNA, the CDR3 is TGTGCCAGCAGCCGGACTAGCGGAACCTACAATGAGCAGTTCTTC. This encodes CASSRTSGTYNEQFF. The full variable domain, in which reference TRBV28 and TRBJ2-1 provide the parts outside the CDR3, is DVKVTQSSRYLVKRTGEKVFLECVQDMDHENMFWYRQDPGLGLRLIYFSYDVKMKEKGDIPEGYSVSREKKERFSLILESASTNQTSMYLCASSRTSGTYNEQFFGPGTRLTVL.

The rearrangement joins TRBV18 to TRBJ2-2; the D gene is possibly TRBD2 (6 bases). V was pared by 2 bases and J by 1 base, with 14 bases between. This CDR3 is 17 amino acids long. Germline lookup yields CDR1 KGHSH and CDR2 LQKENI. CDR3 nucleotides: TGTGCCAGCTCACCAAGACAAGGAGCGGGGAACACCGGGGAGCTGTTTTTT. Its protein product is CASSPRQGAGNTGELFF.

The chain combines TRBV6-5 with TRBJ1-5; D gene ambiguous. The V gene lost 11 bases and the J gene lost 0 bases, with 14 bases spanning the gap. CDR1 and CDR2 (germline): MNHEY, SVGAGI. CDR3 length equals 14 residues. This CDR3 reads CACSTEYSNQPQHF. In nucleotides, the CDR3 is TGTGCCTGCTCGACCGAGTATAGCAATCAGCCCCAGCATTTT.

V is TRBV19 and J is TRBJ2-1; 10 positions agree with TRBD1. CDR3 length equals 14 residues. Germline values: CDR1 LNHDA, CDR2 SQIVND (reference sequence). J lost 6 bases, V lost 6 bases, and 5 bases had no gene match. CDR3 sequence reads: CASRDRGAPNEQFF. The CDR3 bases are TGTGCCAGTAGGGACAGGGGGGCTCCCAATGAGCAGTTCTTC.

V is TRBV10-3 and J is TRBJ2-2; TRBD2 matches 10 bases. Germline lookup yields CDR1 ENHRY and CDR2 SYGVKD. This CDR3 has 14 amino acids. After removal of 10 bases from V and 4 bases from J, the junction contained 6 bases not matched to a gene. The CDR3 coding sequence is TGTGCCACCCGGACTAGCGGACCCACCGGGGAGCTGTTTTTT. It yields the protein CATRTSGPTGELFF.

This clone has only one observation. This chain links TRBV28 with TRBJ1-1; D is possibly TRBD1 (6 bases). CDR3 length: 15 amino acids. V was shortened by 1 base and J by 4 bases, with 13 bases between the two germline ends. The V gene's germline CDR1 is MDHEN and CDR2 SYDVKM. The CDR3 here is CASSLYGRGSTEAFF. The CDR3 nucleotides are TGTGCCAGCAGTTTATATGGCAGGGGAAGCACTGAAGCTTTCTTT.

V and J are TRBV18 and TRBJ1-2; D ambiguous. The CDR3 contains 16 residues. Between the trimmed V and J ends, which lost 2 bases and 0 bases, there was a span of 13 bases. Germline CDR1 and CDR2: KGHSH and LQKENI. The CDR3 DNA reads as TGTGCCAGCTCACCAACCCGGCACGGACCTAACTATGGCTACACCTTC. This gives the protein CASSPTRHGPNYGYTF.

The chain combines TRBV24-1 with TRBJ2-1; the D is unclear. The CDR3 runs 11 residues. CDR1 is KGHDR, CDR2 SFDVKD, per germline. The ends were cut back, 0 bases at V and 16 bases at J, with 9 bases in the middle. The CDR3: CATSDLASYFF. The CDR3 DNA is TGTGCCACCAGTGATTTGGCCTCCTATTTCTTC.

The chain employs TRBV19 and TRBJ2-1; 15 nucleotides line up with TRBD2. Germline-derived CDR1 and CDR2 are LNHDA and SQIVND (reference sequence). The junction had 6 bases not matched to a gene; V was cut back by 0 bases and J by 0 bases. CDR3 length equals 20 residues. The DNA of the CDR3 is TGTGCCAGTAGTATAGAGGGACTAGCGGGGGGAACTAGCTCCTACAATGAGCAGTTCTTC. Amino acids: CASSIEGLAGGTSSYNEQFF. Supplemented by reference TRBV19 and TRBJ2-1, the full variable domain reads DGGITQSPKYLFRKEGQNVTLSCEQNLNHDAMYWYRQDPGQGLRLIYYSQIVNDFQKGDIAEGYSVSREKKESFPLTVTSAQKNPTAFYLCASSIEGLAGGTSSYNEQFFGPGTRLTVL.

The V and J genes are TRBV19 and TRBJ2-5, with D uncertain. The CDR3 runs 15 residues. Germline-derived CDR1 and CDR2 are LNHDA and SQIVND (reference sequence). V gave up 1 base and J gave up 6 bases, with 15 bases separating them. CDR3 nucleotide sequence: TGTGCCAGTAGTATAGGAAGACAACCGTCTAAGACCCAGTACTTC. This translates into CASSIGRQPSKTQYF.

The genes are TRBV9 and TRBJ1-6, with D possibly being TRBD1 (5 bases). Between the trimmed V and J ends, which lost 0 bases and 11 bases, there was a span of 15 bases. Germline CDR1 is SGDLS and CDR2 is YYNGEE. The CDR3 loop spans 15 amino acids. For the CDR3, the DNA is TGTGCCAGCAGCGTAGAAGGACACCTTAGTACACCCCTCCACTTT. It is translated as CASSVEGHLSTPLHF.

The V call is TRBV10-3, the J call TRBJ1-1; D possibly corresponds to TRBD1 (5 bases). Trimming shortened V by 9 bases and J by 4 bases, and 15 bases separated the two germline ends. Germline V gene sequence: CDR1 ENHRY, CDR2 SYGVKD. The CDR3 sequence is 13 residues long. The CDR3 DNA follows: TGTGCCATGAAAGCGACAGAGCTCACTGAAGCTTTCTTT. Its translation: CAMKATELTEAFF.

V gene TRBV11-3 combines with J gene TRBJ2-5; D not resolved. The CDR3 runs 13 residues. The V end was cut by 3 bases, the J end by 4 bases, with 9 bases between. Looked up from germline, CDR1 is SGHNT and CDR2 is YENEEA. The CDR3 sequence: CASSLKSGETQYF. As DNA, the CDR3 is TGTGCCAGCAGCTTGAAAAGTGGAGAGACCCAGTACTTC.

V is TRBV5-1 and J is TRBJ1-4, with a possible D match to TRBD1 (5 bases). CDR3 length equals 15 residues. Germline CDR1 reads SGHRS; CDR2 reads YFSETQ. V was shortened by 4 bases and J by 4 bases, with 14 bases between the two germline ends. CDR3 region: CASSQSGPFNEKLFF. CDR3 coding DNA: TGCGCCAGCAGCCAATCAGGGCCCTTTAATGAAAAACTGTTTTTT.

This chain joins TRBV6-5 and TRBJ1-1; possibly TRBD1 for D (6 bases). Germline CDR1 reads MNHEY; CDR2 reads SVGAGI. The CDR3 totals 15 residues. The V and J ends lost 7 bases and 3 bases respectively, with 18 bases between them. CDR3 amino acids: CASTLNGGGHTEAFF. CDR3 DNA sequence: TGTGCCAGCACCCTCAACGGTGGGGGCCACACTGAAGCTTTCTTT.

The rearrangement links TRBV2 to TRBJ1-5, with D possibly TRBD1 on 5 matching bases. CDR1 is SNHLY and CDR2 is FYNNEI in the germline V gene. Trimming took off 8 bases at V and 5 bases at J, with 10 bases between the two ends. The CDR3 runs 12 residues. The CDR3 nucleotides are TGTGCCAGCGGAAGGGACGATCAGCCCCAGCATTTT. Translating gives CASGRDDQPQHF.

The chain employs TRBV19 and TRBJ2-1; maybe TRBD1 (5 bases). The V end lost 1 base, the J end lost 9 bases, and 13 bases lay between the germline ends. The CDR3 covers 14 residues. Per the germline V gene, CDR1 is LNHDA and CDR2 is SQIVND (reference sequence). The CDR3 sequence is CASSIGQGWGEQFF. The CDR3 DNA is TGTGCCAGTAGTATAGGTCAGGGTTGGGGTGAGCAGTTCTTC.

J is TRBJ1-4 and V is TRBV25-1, with TRBD1 matching 7 bases. CDR1 is MGHDK and CDR2 is SYGVNS in the germline V gene. V shed 2 bases and J 4 bases; nucleotides not matched to a gene: 4. CDR3 length: 15 residues. The CDR3 DNA reads TGTGCCAGCAGTGAACAGGGACAGAGTAATGAAAAACTGTTTTTT. The encoded protein is CASSEQGQSNEKLFF. Full variable domain (outside the CDR3, taken from reference TRBV25-1 and TRBJ1-4): EADIYQTPRYLVIGTGKKITLECSQTMGHDKMYWYQQDPGMELHLIHYSYGVNSTEKGDLSSESTVSRIRTEHFPLTLESARPSHTSQYLCASSEQGQSNEKLFFGSGTQLSVL.